Reported below is one T cell receptor (beta chain). Its antigen specificity is not known. No base qualities exist here, and no much larger clone lies one base off it. The germline ends are 9 bases apart after V is trimmed by 1 base and J by 5 bases. Measured from the cysteine to the phenylalanine, the CDR3 is 13 residues long. Only the CDR3 portion is preserved as DNA: 39 bases, with reading frame beginning at the first base. The germline V gene gives CDR1 as MGHRA and CDR2 as YSYEKL. This sample was taken from a study of chemoradiotherapy in HPV16-positive cancers (dated 2022 in TCRdb). Regarding the research as a whole: Candidate HPV-specific T-cell clones and common TCR motifs were defined by functional T-cell assays performed on cells from a couple of HPV16-positive patients. Whether T-cell immunity against the HPV oncoproteins E6 and E7 changes during chemoradiotherapy and whether survival is affected by this immunity were examined in the study. TCR repertoires from around 80 patients with HPV-related cancers were then used to track the candidate HPV-specific TCRs and motifs. The research as a whole found: In HPV16-positive patients, expansion of HPV-responsive T cells during chemoradiotherapy was found to be associated with improved recurrence-free survival. Expansion of candidate HPV-specific clones and E7-related TCR motifs was observed in the tumor microenvironment during treatment, whereas no such expansion was observed for non-HPV-specific T cells. The functional definition of HPV-specific T cells was derived from only a couple of HPV16-positive patients, and the survival association was reported for HPV16-positive patients.

Libraries were made using the immunoSEQ multiplex PCR assay. TCRdb limited this immuneACCESS table to in-frame rearrangements with V and J called. A share of clones is missing; checked studies link under half to unresolved V genes, and the rest is unexplained. Here the sample has approximately 12,000 clones; approximately 75% occur a single time. The ten most abundant clones make up around 8% of the sample. Repertoires were sampled multiple times during chemoradiotherapy, which allowed clonal expansion in the tumor microenvironment to be followed. The chain is encoded by TRBV4-1 joined to TRBJ2-7; confidence is insufficient to name the D gene. This material was acquired from a patient who underwent chemoradiotherapy. This TCR derives from a human donor with HPV-associated anogenital cancer. The DNA sequence follows: TGCGCCAGCAGCCAAGTGCGTTCCAACGAGCAGTACTTC. Translation gives CASSQVRSNEQYF.